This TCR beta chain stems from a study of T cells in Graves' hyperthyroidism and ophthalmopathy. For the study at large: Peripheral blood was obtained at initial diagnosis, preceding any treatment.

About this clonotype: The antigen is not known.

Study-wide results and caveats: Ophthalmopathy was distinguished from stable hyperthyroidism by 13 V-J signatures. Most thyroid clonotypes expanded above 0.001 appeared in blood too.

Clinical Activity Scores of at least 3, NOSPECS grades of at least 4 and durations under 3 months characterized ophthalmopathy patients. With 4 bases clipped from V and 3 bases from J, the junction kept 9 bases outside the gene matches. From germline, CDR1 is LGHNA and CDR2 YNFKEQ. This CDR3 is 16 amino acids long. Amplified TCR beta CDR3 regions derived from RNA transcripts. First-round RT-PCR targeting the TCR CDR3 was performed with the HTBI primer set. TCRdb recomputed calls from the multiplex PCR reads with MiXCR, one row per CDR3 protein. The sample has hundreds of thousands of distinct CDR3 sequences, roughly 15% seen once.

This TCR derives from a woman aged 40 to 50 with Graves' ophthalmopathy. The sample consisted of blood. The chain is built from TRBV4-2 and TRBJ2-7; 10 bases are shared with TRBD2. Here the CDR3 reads CASSPSLAGDFYEQYF. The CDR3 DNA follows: TGTGCCAGCAGCCCATCTCTAGCGGGAGATTTCTACGAGCAGTACTTC.